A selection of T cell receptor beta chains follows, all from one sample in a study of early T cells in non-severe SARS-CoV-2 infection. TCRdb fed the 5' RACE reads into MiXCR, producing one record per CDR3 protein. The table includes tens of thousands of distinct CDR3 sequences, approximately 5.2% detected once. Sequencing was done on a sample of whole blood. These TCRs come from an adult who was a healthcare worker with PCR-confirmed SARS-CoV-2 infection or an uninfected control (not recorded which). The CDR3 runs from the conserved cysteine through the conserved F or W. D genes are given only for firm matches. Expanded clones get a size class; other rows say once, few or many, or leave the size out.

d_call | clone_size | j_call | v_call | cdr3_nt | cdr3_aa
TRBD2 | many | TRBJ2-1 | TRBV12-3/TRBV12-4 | TGTGCCAGCAGGGAAACTAGCGGGAGGCCGAGGTATGAGCAGTTCTTC | CASRETSGRPRYEQFF
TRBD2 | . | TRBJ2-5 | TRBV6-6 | TGTGCCAGCAGTCCCGGGAGGGTGAAGGAGACCCAGTACTTC | CASSPGRVKETQYF
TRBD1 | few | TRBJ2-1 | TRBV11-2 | TGTGCCAGCACCTCGACAGGGACAGTGTTCTTC | CASTSTGTVFF
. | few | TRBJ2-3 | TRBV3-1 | TGTGCCAGCAGCCAAGAGGCCCGCGAGAGGGCCCTTAGCACAGATACGCAGTATTTT | CASSQEARERALSTDTQYF
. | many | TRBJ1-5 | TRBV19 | TGTGCCAGTAGTCTCCACGGGGGGCGATCTCAGCCCCAGCATTTT | CASSLHGGRSQPQHF
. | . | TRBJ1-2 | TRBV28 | TGTGCCAGCAGTCTGGAAGGATATGGCTACACCTTC | CASSLEGYGYTF
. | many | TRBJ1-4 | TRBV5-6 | TGTGCCAGCAGCTCAGCACTCAGGCGGGAAAAACTGTTTTTT | CASSSALRREKLFF
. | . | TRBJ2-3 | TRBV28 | TGTGCCAGCAGTTTCCGGACAGTAAGGACAGATACGCAGTATTTT | CASSFRTVRTDTQYF
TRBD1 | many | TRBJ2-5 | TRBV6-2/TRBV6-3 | TGTGCCAGCCGTTCCGGGACAGGGGGCATAGAGACCCAGTACTTC | CASRSGTGGIETQYF
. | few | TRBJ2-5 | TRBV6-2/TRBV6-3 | TGTGCCAGCAGCCCCACCCGGGAGACCCAGTACTTC | CASSPTRETQYF
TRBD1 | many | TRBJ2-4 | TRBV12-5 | TGTGCTAGTGGTTTAACAGGGGGCCTTCAAGAAAACATTCAGTACTTC | CASGLTGGLQENIQYF
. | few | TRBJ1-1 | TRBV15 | TGTGCCACCAGCAGAAACAGGGCCTCGAACACTGAAGCTTTCTTT | CATSRNRASNTEAFF
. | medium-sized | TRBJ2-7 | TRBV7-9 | TGTGCCAGCAGCCCGATACCATACGAGCAGTACTTC | CASSPIPYEQYF
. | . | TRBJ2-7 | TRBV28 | TGTGCCAGCAGGGAGGGCCTCCACGAGCAGTACTTC | CASREGLHEQYF
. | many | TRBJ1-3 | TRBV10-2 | TGCGCCAGCAGAGACGAAAAAGTTGGAAACACCATATATTTT | CASRDEKVGNTIYF
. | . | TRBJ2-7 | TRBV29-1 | TGCAGCGTTGAGCAGGCCAATTACGAGCAGTACTTC | CSVEQANYEQYF
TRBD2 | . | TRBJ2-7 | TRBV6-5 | TGTGCCAGCAGTTACTCCGGGCTAGCGGGACAATACGAGCAGTACTTC | CASSYSGLAGQYEQYF
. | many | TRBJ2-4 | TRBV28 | TGTGCCAGCAGTCTCGACGAAGTCAAAAACATTCAGTACTTC | CASSLDEVKNIQYF
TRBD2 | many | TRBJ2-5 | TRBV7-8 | TGTGCCAGCAGCTTAGGCGGGAGGAGAGAGACCCAGTACTTC | CASSLGGRRETQYF
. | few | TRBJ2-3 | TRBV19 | TGTGCCAGTAGTATGGGACGTGGCAGGGGCCACGATACGCAGTATTTT | CASSMGRGRGHDTQYF
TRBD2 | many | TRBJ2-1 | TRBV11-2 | TGTGCCAGCAGCTCTATTAGGGGCGGGAGCATATCCTACAATGAGCAGTTCTTC | CASSSIRGGSISYNEQFF
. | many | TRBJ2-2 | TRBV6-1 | TGTGCCAGCAGTGGTACGGCGGGACCGGCCGGGGAGCTGTTTTTT | CASSGTAGPAGELFF
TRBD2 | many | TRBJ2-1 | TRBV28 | TGTGCCAGCAGCGAACCCCCCGGGACTAGCGGATACAATGAGCAGTTCTTC | CASSEPPGTSGYNEQFF
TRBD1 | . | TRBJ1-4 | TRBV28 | TGTGCCAGCAGCCCGGGACAGATTAATGAAAAACTGTTTTTT | CASSPGQINEKLFF
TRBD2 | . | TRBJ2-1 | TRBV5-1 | TGCGCCAGCAGCGGGCGTGGCGGGAGTTACAATGAGCAGTTCTTC | CASSGRGGSYNEQFF
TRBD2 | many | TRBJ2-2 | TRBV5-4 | TGTGCCAGCAGCTTGGGCGGGAGGGCTTATACCGGGGAGCTGTTTTTT | CASSLGGRAYTGELFF
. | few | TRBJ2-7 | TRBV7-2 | TGTGCCAGCAGCTTGCCAGTTATATACGAGCAGTACTTC | CASSLPVIYEQYF
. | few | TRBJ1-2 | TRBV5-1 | TGCGCCAGCAGCCCTAATCCGACCGACAACTATGGCTACACCTTC | CASSPNPTDNYGYTF
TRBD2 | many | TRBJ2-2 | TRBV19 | TGTGCCAGCGGACTAGCGGGAGCAAACGGGGAGCTGTTTTTT | CASGLAGANGELFF
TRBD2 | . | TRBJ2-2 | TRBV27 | TGTGCCAGCAGTCAGGGGACTAGCGTTCCCACCGGGGAGCTGTTTTTT | CASSQGTSVPTGELFF
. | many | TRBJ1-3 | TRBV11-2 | TGTGCCAGCAGCAACCAGACAGCCCGAAACACCATATATTTT | CASSNQTARNTIYF
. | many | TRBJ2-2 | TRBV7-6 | TGTGCCAGCAGCTTAGCCCTGAGCGAGGAGCTGTTTTTT | CASSLALSEELFF
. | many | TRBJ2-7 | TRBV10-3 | TGTGCCATCAGTGATTCTACAGGGTCCCACGAGCAGTACTTC | CAISDSTGSHEQYF
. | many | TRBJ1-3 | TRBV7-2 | TGTGCCAGCGGTATCGTAGAGGATGGAAACACCATATATTTT | CASGIVEDGNTIYF
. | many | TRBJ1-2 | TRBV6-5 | TGTGCCAGCAGTTACTCGGGAATGTTCTCGGTGGCCTATGGCTACACCTTC | CASSYSGMFSVAYGYTF
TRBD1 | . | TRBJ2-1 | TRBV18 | TGTGCCAGCTCACCGGACAGGAGCTCCTACAATGAGCAGTTCTTC | CASSPDRSSYNEQFF
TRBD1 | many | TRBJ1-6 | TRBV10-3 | TGTGCCATCAGTCCCCTGACAGGGCGAAATTCACCCCTCCACTTT | CAISPLTGRNSPLHF
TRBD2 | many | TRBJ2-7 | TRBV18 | TGTGCCAGCTCCCCTGCCGGGACTACCTACGAGCAGTACTTC | CASSPAGTTYEQYF
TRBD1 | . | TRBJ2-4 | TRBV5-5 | TGTGCCAGCAGCTTTGGGCAGGGGGAAAACATTCAGTACTTC | CASSFGQGENIQYF
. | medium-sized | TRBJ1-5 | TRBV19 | TGTGCCAGTAGTATAGATCGCAGGGCTAGTCAGCCCCAGCATTTT | CASSIDRRASQPQHF
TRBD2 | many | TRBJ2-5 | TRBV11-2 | TGTGCCAGCAGCTTATGGGTAGCGGGAGATGAGACCCAGTACTTC | CASSLWVAGDETQYF
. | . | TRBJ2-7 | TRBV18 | TGTGCCAGCTCACTACTCCAGGGTGGCGAGCAGTACTTC | CASSLLQGGEQYF
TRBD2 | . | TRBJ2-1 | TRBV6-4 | TGTGCCAGCAGTGACACCGGGACTAGCGGGCACAATGAGCAGTTCTTC | CASSDTGTSGHNEQFF
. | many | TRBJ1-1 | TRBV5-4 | TGTGCCAGCAGCTTGGGACCAACTGAAGCTTTCTTT | CASSLGPTEAFF